The sequence of this TCR beta chain was determined in a study of early T cells in non-severe SARS-CoV-2 infection. The overall study: Sequencing used unsorted whole-blood bulk RNA, so chains lack pairing. Broader study findings: Missing private and CD4 specificities, VDJdb matching favored anti-spike CD8 responses.

Deletions cut 1 base from V and 8 bases from J, with 5 bases between. Germline CDR1 MNHNY, CDR2 SVGAGI (reference sequence). The CDR3 covers 12 residues. Individual cDNA molecules received unique molecular identifiers during library preparation. TCRdb reanalysed the 5' RACE reads using MiXCR and keeps one entry per CDR3 protein. The sample yields about 110,000 distinct CDR3 sequences, about an eighth seen once. This clonotype has a handful of counts. Its antigen is still unknown. This clonotype was obtained from an adult who was a healthcare worker with PCR-confirmed SARS-CoV-2 infection or an uninfected control (not recorded which). The chain uses TRBV6-6 and TRBJ2-2; D unresolved. The material sequenced was whole blood. The CDR3 DNA follows: TGTGCCAGCAGTTACTTGGCGGGGGAGCTGTTTTTT. Translated: CASSYLAGELFF.